The source of this T cell receptor (beta chain) is a study of CD8 T cells in ankylosing spondylitis. The study, taken as a whole, reports: As for the disease-linked clones, they showed a CD8+ phenotype and occurred at relatively low frequencies in peripheral blood. Seemingly characteristic of ankylosing spondylitis blood was a TCR beta motif consisting of about 8 highly homologous variants. Reactive arthritis synovial fluid and blood were previously reported to contain some motif variants.

Germline CDR1 is MNHEY and CDR2 is SVGAGI. V lost 0 bases and J 2 bases, leaving 11 bases between the germline ends. The CDR3 loop spans 16 amino acids. TCRdb recomputed calls from the 5' RACE reads with MiXCR, one row per CDR3 protein. The table includes just under 550,000 distinct CDR3 sequences, roughly 12% detected once. This clonotype showed up many times. Antigen: not known. The rearrangement uses TRBV6-5 and TRBJ2-1, with TRBD1 as a possible D gene (6 bases). The sequence was obtained from a male donor with ankylosing spondylitis. The specimen sequenced was blood, either unsorted or a sorted T cell fraction (not recorded which). CDR3 DNA: TGTGCCAGCAGTTACTCGACGCCAGGGGCCTACAATGAGCAGTTCTTC. Its translation: CASSYSTPGAYNEQFF.